This T cell receptor (beta chain) is from a study of T cell responses to AZD1222 COVID-19 vaccine. Recipients boosted at about 4 weeks or about 12 weeks are pooled. This clone was seen once. Antigen: not known. Findings and limits, study-wide: At 160-218 and 743-854, vaccine-associated CD4 TCRs were dominant, and they spanned spike.

Trimming took off 3 bases at V and 2 bases at J, with 10 bases between the two ends. Germline CDR1 and CDR2: SNHLY and FYNNEI. The length of the CDR3 is 14 residues. TCRdb's copy holds only in-frame clones and misses some; the assay was immunoSEQ multiplex PCR. The sample has fewer than 120,000 clones; over 85% are singletons. This TCR was recovered from an adult who received the AZD1222 COVID-19 vaccine. V is TRBV2 and J is TRBJ1-2, with D possibly matching TRBD1 (5 bases). The specimen was peripheral blood, collected 28 days after the second AZD1222 dose. CDR3 loop: CASSDRAGNYGYTF. CDR3 in DNA: TGTGCCAGCAGTGACCGGGCAGGGAACTATGGCTACACCTTC.